Listed here is a single T cell receptor (beta chain). The antigen remains undetermined. These data belong to a study of memory B cells and T cells in multiple sclerosis. Study-wide findings and caveats: Clone-set sizes differed between compartments, so shared clonotype counts needed normalization.

The CDR3 is 16 amino acids. Per the germline V gene, CDR1 is SEHNR and CDR2 is FQNEAQ (reference sequence). V was clipped by 5 bases and J by 4 bases; unmatched bases: 8. Stimulus-free culture yielded autoproliferating CFSE-dim and non-proliferating CFSE-high T cells, each sequenced separately. Replicate wells were pooled after six to seven days of stimulus-free culture of about 47 million CFSE-labeled PBMCs. Without exogenous stimuli, around 0.49 uM CFSE-labeled PBMCs were cultured serum-free. TCRdb's copy holds only in-frame clones and misses some; the assay was immunoSEQ multiplex PCR. The sample consists of approximately 47,000 clones, roughly four fifths of them appearing once.

The source is a human donor with multiple sclerosis. The chain has TRBV7-9 and TRBJ1-4; 9 nucleotides match TRBD1. Sequences were obtained from PBMCs from blood kept in culture. The CDR3 DNA follows: TGTGCCAGCAGCCAAACAGGGACAGGGATTAATGAAAAACTGTTTTTT. Protein product: CASSQTGTGINEKLFF.